What follows is one T cell receptor beta chain and its context. The target antigen is unknown. This sample is part of a study of CD8+ T cells in alopecia areata. Across the study: Those treated were given oral tofacitinib at 5 to 10 mg twice daily. General study findings and limits: Affected lesional scalp, above all in alopecia totalis/universalis, was more clonal than normal scalp.

In germline, CDR1 is MGHRA, CDR2 YSYEKL. Trimming took off 1 base at V and 1 base at J, with 7 bases between the two ends. This CDR3 comprises 14 residues. RNA extraction and reverse transcription yielded cDNA as sequencing template. TCRdb's copy holds only in-frame clones and misses some; the assay was immunoSEQ multiplex PCR. This sample has more than 200,000 clones; 67% occur once, and the top ten carry around 1.2%. Punch biopsies of lesional scalp, plus peripheral blood, were taken from alopecia areata patients. PBMCs, the starting material, were the source of sorted CD4+ and CD8+ T cells. The chain has TRBV4-1 and TRBJ1-1, with D unresolved. The TCR was taken from a human donor with alopecia areata. Sequences were derived from CD4+ T cells sorted from blood, sampled at week 0. DNA for the CDR3: TGCGCCAGCAGCCAAGTCGGCAGGAACACTGAAGCTTTCTTT. Amino acids: CASSQVGRNTEAFF.